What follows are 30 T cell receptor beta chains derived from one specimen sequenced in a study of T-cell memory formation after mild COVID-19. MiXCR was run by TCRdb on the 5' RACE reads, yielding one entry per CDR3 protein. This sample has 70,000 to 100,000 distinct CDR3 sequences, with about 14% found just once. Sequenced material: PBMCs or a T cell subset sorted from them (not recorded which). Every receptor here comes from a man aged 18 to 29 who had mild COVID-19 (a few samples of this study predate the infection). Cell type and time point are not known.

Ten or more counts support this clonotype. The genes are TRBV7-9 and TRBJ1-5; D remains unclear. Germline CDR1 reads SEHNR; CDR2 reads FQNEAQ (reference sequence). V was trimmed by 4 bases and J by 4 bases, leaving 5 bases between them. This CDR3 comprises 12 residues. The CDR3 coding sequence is TGTGCCAGCAGCTCAGGAAATCAGCCCCAGCATTTT. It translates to CASSSGNQPQHF.

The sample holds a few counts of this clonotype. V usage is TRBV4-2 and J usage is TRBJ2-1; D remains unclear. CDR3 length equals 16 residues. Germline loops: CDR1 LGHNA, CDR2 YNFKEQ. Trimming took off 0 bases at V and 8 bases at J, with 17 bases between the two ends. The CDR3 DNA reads TGTGCCAGCAGCCAAGATTTCATTTTTGGGAACGATGAGCAGTTCTTC. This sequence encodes CASSQDFIFGNDEQFF.

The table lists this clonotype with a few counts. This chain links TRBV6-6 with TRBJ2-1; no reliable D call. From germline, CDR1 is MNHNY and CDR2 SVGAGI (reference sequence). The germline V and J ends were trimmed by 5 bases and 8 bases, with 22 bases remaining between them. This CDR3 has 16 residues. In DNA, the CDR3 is TGTGCCAGCAGTACCTCATGGAATAGAGGAAGCCATGAGCAGTTCTTC. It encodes CASSTSWNRGSHEQFF.

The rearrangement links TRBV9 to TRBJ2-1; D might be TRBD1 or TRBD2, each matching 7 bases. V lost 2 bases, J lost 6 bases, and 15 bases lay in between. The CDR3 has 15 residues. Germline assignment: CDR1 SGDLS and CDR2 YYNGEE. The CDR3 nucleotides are TGTGCCAGCAGCGTGGGAGGGGGCAGGGGCAATGAGCAGTTCTTC. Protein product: CASSVGGGRGNEQFF.

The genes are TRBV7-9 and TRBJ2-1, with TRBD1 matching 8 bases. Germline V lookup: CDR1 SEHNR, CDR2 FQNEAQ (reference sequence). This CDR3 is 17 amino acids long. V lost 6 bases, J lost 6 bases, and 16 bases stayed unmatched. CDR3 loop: CASSVPFIGTGVNEQFF. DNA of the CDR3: TGTGCCAGCAGTGTTCCATTTATCGGGACAGGTGTCAATGAGCAGTTCTTC.

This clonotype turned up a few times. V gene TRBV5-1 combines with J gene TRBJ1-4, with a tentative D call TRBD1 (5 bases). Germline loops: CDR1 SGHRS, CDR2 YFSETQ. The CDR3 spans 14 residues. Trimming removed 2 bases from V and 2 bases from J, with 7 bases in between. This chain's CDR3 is CASSFSGTNEKLFF. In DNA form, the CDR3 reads TGCGCCAGCAGCTTTTCAGGGACTAATGAAAAACTGTTTTTT.

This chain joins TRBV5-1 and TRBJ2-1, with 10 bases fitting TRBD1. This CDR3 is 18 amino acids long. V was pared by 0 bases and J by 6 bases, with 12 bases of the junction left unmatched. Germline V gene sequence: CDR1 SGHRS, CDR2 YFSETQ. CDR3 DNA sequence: TGCGCCAGCAGCTTGGCCTACACGGGACAGGGGACAACCAATGAGCAGTTCTTC. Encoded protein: CASSLAYTGQGTTNEQFF.

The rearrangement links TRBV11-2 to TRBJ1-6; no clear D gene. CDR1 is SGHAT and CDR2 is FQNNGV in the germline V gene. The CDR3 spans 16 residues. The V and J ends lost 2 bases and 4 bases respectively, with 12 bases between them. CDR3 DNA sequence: TGTGCCAGCAGCTTACACGCGGGGATGTATAATTCACCCCTCCACTTT. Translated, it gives CASSLHAGMYNSPLHF.

The CDR3 loop reads CASSARDRLGSYNEQFF. DNA for the CDR3: TGTGCCAGCAGCGCCCGGGACAGGCTAGGCTCCTACAATGAGCAGTTCTTC. The chain combines TRBV9 with TRBJ2-1, with 8 bases fitting TRBD1. Per the germline V gene, CDR1 is SGDLS and CDR2 is YYNGEE. The junction had 8 bases not matched to a gene; V was cut back by 3 bases and J by 0 bases. This CDR3 contains 17 residues.

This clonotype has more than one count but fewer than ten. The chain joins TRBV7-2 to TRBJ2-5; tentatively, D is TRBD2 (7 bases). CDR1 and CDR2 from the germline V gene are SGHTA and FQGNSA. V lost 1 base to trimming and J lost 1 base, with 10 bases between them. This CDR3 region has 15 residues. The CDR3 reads CASSLEGGFQETQYF. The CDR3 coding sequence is TGTGCCAGCAGCTTAGAGGGGGGGTTCCAAGAGACCCAGTACTTC. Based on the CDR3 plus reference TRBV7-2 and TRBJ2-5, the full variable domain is GAGVSQSPSNKVTEKGKDVELRCDPISGHTALYWYRQSLGQGLEFLIYFQGNSAPDKSGLPSDRFSAERTGGSVSTLTIQRTQQEDSAVYLCASSLEGGFQETQYFGPGTRLLVL.

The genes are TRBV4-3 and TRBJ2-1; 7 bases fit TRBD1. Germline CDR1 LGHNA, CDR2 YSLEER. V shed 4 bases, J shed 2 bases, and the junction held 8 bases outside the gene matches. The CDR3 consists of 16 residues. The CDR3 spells CASSLRDRDTYNEQFF. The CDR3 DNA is TGCGCCAGCAGCCTCCGGGACAGAGACACCTACAATGAGCAGTTCTTC.

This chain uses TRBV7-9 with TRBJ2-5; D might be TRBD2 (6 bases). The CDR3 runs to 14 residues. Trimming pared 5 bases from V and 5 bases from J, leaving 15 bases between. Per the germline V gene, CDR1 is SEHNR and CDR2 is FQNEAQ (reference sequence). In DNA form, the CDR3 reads TGTGCCAGCAGCCGAGTTGGGCTAGCGGAGACCCAGTACTTC. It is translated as CASSRVGLAETQYF.

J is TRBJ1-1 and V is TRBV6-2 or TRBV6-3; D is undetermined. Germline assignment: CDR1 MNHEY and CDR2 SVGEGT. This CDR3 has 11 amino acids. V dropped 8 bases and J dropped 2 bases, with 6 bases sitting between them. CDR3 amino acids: CASGTNTEAFF. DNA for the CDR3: TGTGCCAGCGGAACTAACACTGAAGCTTTCTTT.

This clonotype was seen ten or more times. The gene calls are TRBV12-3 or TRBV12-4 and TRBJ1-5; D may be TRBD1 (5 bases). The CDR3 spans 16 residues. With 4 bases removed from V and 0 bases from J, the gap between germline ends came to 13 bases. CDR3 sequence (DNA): TGTGCCAGCAGTTACGCAGGGACTTATAGCAATCAGCCCCAGCATTTT. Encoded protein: CASSYAGTYSNQPQHF.

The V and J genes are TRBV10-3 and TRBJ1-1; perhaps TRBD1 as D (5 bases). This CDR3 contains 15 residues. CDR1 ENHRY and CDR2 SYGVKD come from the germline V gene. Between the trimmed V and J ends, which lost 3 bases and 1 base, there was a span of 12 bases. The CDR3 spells CAISDFGTKNTEAFF. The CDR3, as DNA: TGTGCCATCAGTGATTTTGGGACGAAGAACACTGAAGCTTTCTTT.

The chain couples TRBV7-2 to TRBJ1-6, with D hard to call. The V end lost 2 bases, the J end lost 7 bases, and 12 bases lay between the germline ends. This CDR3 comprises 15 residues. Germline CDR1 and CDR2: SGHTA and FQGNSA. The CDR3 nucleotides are TGTGCCAGCAGCTTATACCCAGCCCAAAATTCACCCCTCCACTTT. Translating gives CASSLYPAQNSPLHF.

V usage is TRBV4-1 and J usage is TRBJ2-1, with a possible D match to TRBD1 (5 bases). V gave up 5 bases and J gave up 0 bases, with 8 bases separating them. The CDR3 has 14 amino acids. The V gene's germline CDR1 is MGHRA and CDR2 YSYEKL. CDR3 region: CASSAQASYNEQFF. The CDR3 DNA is TGCGCCAGCAGCGCACAGGCCTCCTACAATGAGCAGTTCTTC.

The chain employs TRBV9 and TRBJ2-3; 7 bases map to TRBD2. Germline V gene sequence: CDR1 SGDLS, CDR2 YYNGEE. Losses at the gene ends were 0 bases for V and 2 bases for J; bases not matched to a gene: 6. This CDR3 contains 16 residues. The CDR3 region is CASSVEGGGNTDTQYF. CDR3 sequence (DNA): TGTGCCAGCAGCGTAGAGGGCGGGGGTAACACAGATACGCAGTATTTT. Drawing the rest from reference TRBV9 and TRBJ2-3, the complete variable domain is DSGVTQTPKHLITATGQRVTLRCSPRSGDLSVYWYQQSLDQGLQFLIQYYNGEERAKGNILERFSAQQFPDLHSELNLSSLELGDSALYFCASSVEGGGNTDTQYFGPGTRLTVL.

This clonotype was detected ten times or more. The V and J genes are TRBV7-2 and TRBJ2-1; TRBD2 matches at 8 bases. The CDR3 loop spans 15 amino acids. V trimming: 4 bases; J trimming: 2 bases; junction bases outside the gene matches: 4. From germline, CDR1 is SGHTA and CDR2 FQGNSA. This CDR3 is CASSSGGGTYNEQFF. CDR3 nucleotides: TGTGCCAGCAGCTCGGGCGGGGGGACCTACAATGAGCAGTTCTTC.

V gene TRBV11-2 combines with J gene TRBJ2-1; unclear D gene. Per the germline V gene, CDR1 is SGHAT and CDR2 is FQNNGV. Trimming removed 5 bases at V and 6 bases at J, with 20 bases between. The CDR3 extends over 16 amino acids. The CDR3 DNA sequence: TGTGCCAGCAGCCCTCCGGGCCTTCCAGAGGTCAATGAGCAGTTCTTC. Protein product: CASSPPGLPEVNEQFF.

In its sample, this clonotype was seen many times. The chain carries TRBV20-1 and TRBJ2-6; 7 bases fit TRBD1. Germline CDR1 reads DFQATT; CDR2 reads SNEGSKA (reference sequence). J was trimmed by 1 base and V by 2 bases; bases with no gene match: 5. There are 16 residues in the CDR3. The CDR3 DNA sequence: TGCAGTGCTAGACTTATGACAGGGTCTGGGGCCAACGTCCTGACTTTC. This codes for CSARLMTGSGANVLTF.

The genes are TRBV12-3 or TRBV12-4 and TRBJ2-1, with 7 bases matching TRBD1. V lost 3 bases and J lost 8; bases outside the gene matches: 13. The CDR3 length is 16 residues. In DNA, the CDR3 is TGTGCCAGCAGTTTCCAGTTCGAGGGGGCCGTGGATGAGCAGTTCTTC. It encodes CASSFQFEGAVDEQFF.

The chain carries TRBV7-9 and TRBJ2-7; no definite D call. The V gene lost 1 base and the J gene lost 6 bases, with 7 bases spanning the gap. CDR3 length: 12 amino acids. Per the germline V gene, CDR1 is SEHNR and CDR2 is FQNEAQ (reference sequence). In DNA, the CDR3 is TGTGCCAGCAGCTTAGAGGAGAGCGAGCAGTACTTC. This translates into CASSLEESEQYF.

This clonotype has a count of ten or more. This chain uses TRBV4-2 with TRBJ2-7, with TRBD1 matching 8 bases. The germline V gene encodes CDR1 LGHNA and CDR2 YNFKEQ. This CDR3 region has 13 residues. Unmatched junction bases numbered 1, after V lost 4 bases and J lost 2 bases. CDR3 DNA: TGTGCCAGCAGCCCGGGACAGGCCTACGAGCAGTACTTC. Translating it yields CASSPGQAYEQYF.

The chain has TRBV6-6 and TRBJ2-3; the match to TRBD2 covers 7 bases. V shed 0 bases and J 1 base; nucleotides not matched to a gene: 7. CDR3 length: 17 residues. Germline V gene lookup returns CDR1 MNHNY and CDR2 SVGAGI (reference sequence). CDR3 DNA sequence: TGTGCCAGCAGTTACTCCTGGTACACTAGCGGCACAGATACGCAGTATTTT. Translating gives CASSYSWYTSGTDTQYF.

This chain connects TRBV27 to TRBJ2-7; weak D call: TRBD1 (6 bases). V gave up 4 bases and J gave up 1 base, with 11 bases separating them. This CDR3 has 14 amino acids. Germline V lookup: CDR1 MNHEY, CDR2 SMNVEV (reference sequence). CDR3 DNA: TGTGCCAGCAGTTCCTACAGGGTATCCTACGAGCAGTACTTC. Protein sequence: CASSSYRVSYEQYF.

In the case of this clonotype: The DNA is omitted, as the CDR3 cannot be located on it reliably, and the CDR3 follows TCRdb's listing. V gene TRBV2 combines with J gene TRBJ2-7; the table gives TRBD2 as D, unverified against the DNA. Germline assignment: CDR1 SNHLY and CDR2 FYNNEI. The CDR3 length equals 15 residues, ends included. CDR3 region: CASSTSRGASYEQYF.

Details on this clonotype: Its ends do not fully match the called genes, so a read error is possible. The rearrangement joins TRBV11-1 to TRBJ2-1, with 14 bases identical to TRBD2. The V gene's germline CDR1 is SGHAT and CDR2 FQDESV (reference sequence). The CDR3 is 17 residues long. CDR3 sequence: CASSGQTSGGASNEEFF. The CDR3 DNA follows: TGTGCCAGCAGCGGCCAGACTAGCGGGGGGGCGAGCAATGAGGAGTTCTTC.

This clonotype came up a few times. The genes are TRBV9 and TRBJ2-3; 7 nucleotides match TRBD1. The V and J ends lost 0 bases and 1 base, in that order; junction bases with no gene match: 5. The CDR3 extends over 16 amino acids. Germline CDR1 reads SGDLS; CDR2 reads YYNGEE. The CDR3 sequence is CASSVGTGDGTDTQYF. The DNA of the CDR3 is TGTGCCAGCAGCGTAGGAACAGGGGACGGCACAGATACGCAGTATTTT.

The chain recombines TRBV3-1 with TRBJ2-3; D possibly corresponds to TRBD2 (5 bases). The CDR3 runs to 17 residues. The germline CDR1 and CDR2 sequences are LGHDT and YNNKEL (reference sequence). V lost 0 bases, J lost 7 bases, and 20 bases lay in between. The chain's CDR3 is CASSQDLKGATGNTQYF. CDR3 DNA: TGTGCCAGCAGCCAAGATCTGAAGGGAGCAACTGGGAATACGCAGTATTTT.